This record concerns one T cell receptor (beta chain) sequence. This entry comes from a study of blood T cell repertoires in COVID-19. The wider study: Samples of COVID-19 (acute and convalescent) were obtained from the United States, Italy and Spain.

Some clones are missing from TCRdb's copy, which holds only in-frame ones; the method was immunoSEQ multiplex PCR. The sample records under 300,000 clones, roughly 90% being singletons. This CDR3 region has 13 residues. The germline V and J ends were trimmed by 1 base and 8 bases, with 12 bases remaining between them. Germline lookup yields CDR1 SEHNR and CDR2 FQNEAQ (reference sequence). The genes are TRBV7-9 and TRBJ2-7; the D gene is possibly TRBD1 (6 bases). The clonotype was recovered from a woman aged 60-70 years who had recovered from COVID-19. The specimen was PBMCs or T cells enriched from blood (not recorded which). The CDR3 sequence: CASSLGAGEQQYF. In DNA, the CDR3 is TGTGCCAGCAGCTTAGGGGCAGGGGAACAGCAGTACTTC.